Listed below are T cell receptor beta chains from one sample, sequenced in a study of blood T cell repertoires in COVID-19. The protocol was immunoSEQ multiplex PCR, while the TCRdb copy is restricted to in-frame clones and leaves out a portion. The table lists about 180,000 clones, 65% to 90% of them singletons. Material for sequencing was peripheral blood. The receptors originated from a man aged 50 to 60 with active or convalescent COVID-19. Both conserved end residues are part of each CDR3. The D gene is left open where the match is weak. The size of a clone is reported for some rows only, either as once, few or many, or as a class for expanded clones.

clone_size	j_call	d_call	v_call	cdr3_aa	cdr3_nt
NA	TRBJ1-5	NA	TRBV6-2/TRBV6-3	CASSYIRRGGNQPQHF	TGTGCCAGCAGTTATATCCGGCGGGGAGGCAATCAGCCCCAGCATTTT
once	TRBJ1-4	NA	TRBV19	CASSFGRDNEKLFF	TGTGCCAGTAGTTTCGGACGGGATAATGAAAAACTGTTTTTT
NA	TRBJ2-3	TRBD1	TRBV5-1	CASSLGGTGVPGTDTQYF	TGCGCCAGCAGCTTGGGGGGGACAGGGGTACCAGGGACAGATACGCAGTATTTT
NA	TRBJ2-1	NA	TRBV13	CASSPGLSREQFF	TGTGCCAGCAGCCCCGGACTCTCCAGGGAGCAGTTCTTC
NA	TRBJ2-5	NA	TRBV6-2/TRBV6-3	CASSYYLYQETQYF	TGTGCCAGCAGTTACTACTTGTACCAAGAGACCCAGTACTTC
once	TRBJ2-1	TRBD2	TRBV3-1/TRBV3-2	CASSQAGTSGKNEQFF	TGTGCCAGCAGCCAAGCCGGGACTAGCGGGAAAAATGAGCAGTTCTTC
NA	TRBJ2-7	TRBD1	TRBV5-1	CASSSMTGVSYEQYF	TGCGCCAGCAGCTCGATGACAGGGGTCTCCTACGAGCAGTACTTC
NA	TRBJ2-2	TRBD2	TRBV19	CASSITSGTNTGELFF	TGTGCCAGTAGTATTACTAGCGGGACGAACACCGGGGAGCTGTTTTTT
many	TRBJ1-3	TRBD1	TRBV7-6	CASAGTGGPGGGNTIYF	TGTGCCAGTGCCGGGACAGGGGGCCCCGGGGGTGGAAACACCATATATTTT
NA	TRBJ2-3	NA	TRBV6-5	CASKRGGREDTQYF	TGTGCCAGCAAGAGGGGGGGCAGGGAAGATACGCAGTATTTT
NA	TRBJ2-7	TRBD2	TRBV6-5	CASVRGGSSSYEQYF	TGTGCCAGCGTGCGGGGCGGGAGCAGCTCCTACGAGCAGTACTTC
NA	TRBJ2-5	TRBD1	TRBV5-6	CASSIRRTGTRETQYF	TGTGCCAGCAGCATACGAAGGACAGGGACCCGAGAGACCCAGTACTTC
NA	TRBJ2-4	TRBD1	TRBV10-1	CASSEYWDRGQAKNIQYF	TGCGCCAGCAGTGAGTACTGGGACAGGGGTCAAGCCAAAAACATTCAGTACTTC
once	TRBJ2-1	TRBD2	TRBV27	CASKTSGVTYNEQFF	TGTGCCAGCAAGACTAGCGGGGTTACCTACAATGAGCAGTTCTTC
NA	TRBJ1-2	NA	TRBV4-3	CASSQDTGFGGYTF	TGCGCCAGCAGCCAAGACACCGGGTTTGGGGGCTACACCTTC
NA	TRBJ2-3	TRBD2	TRBV7-3	CASSIIAGSTDTQYF	TGTGCCAGCAGCATAATAGCGGGGAGCACAGATACGCAGTATTTT
NA	TRBJ2-1	NA	TRBV7-6	CASSEQGSTLNEQFF	TGTGCCAGCAGCGAACAGGGCTCAACCCTCAATGAGCAGTTCTTC
NA	TRBJ1-4	NA	TRBV23-1	CASSPGTPNEKLFF	TGCGCCAGCAGCCCCGGGACACCGAATGAAAAACTGTTTTTT
NA	TRBJ2-1	TRBD2	TRBV5-1	CASSSASGSWSEQFF	TGCGCCAGCAGCTCCGCTAGCGGGAGCTGGTCTGAGCAGTTCTTC
NA	TRBJ1-2	NA	TRBV5-1	CASSPSTGEGYGYTF	TGCGCCAGCAGCCCTTCGACAGGAGAGGGCTATGGCTACACCTTC
once	TRBJ1-2	NA	TRBV6-5	CASGKAGIGYGYTF	TGTGCCAGCGGAAAGGCAGGGATTGGCTATGGCTACACCTTC
NA	TRBJ1-4	NA	TRBV3-1/TRBV3-2	CASAGRGEKLFF	TGTGCCAGCGCGGGGAGGGGCGAAAAACTGTTTTTT